The rows below give T cell receptor beta chains drawn from one sample of a study of response to subunit inactivated influenza vaccine. MiXCR, run by TCRdb on the RT-PCR reads, gives a single entry per CDR3 protein. This repertoire shows a few hundred thousand distinct CDR3 sequences, 12% to 15% found once; its top ten account for more than 9.5%. The sequences come from PBMCs from blood, collected less than 13 days after vaccination. Source of these receptors: a man in his fifties or sixties who received an inactivated influenza vaccine. Both conserved end residues are part of each CDR3. Fields, in order: J gene, D gene, clone size, V gene, CDR3 protein, CDR3 DNA. The D gene is left open where the match is weak. Rows may omit the clone size; those that give it use once, few, many or a size class.

j_gene: TRBJ2-3
d_gene: NA
abundance: NA
v_gene: TRBV19
CDR3aa: CASSNGFDPDTQYF
CDR3nt: TGTGCCAGTAGTAATGGCTTTGATCCAGATACGCAGTATTTT

j_gene: TRBJ2-5
d_gene: NA
abundance: NA
v_gene: TRBV10-3
CDR3aa: CAISESPKETQYF
CDR3nt: TGTGCCATCAGTGAGTCGCCCAAGGAGACCCAGTACTTC

j_gene: TRBJ2-3
d_gene: TRBD2
abundance: NA
v_gene: TRBV20-1
CDR3aa: CSATRGGQVDTQYF
CDR3nt: TGCAGTGCGACACGGGGGGGCCAAGTGGATACGCAGTATTTT

j_gene: TRBJ2-7
d_gene: TRBD1
abundance: few
v_gene: TRBV29-1
CDR3aa: CSGLQGAGGEQYF
CDR3nt: TGCAGCGGCCTACAGGGGGCAGGGGGTGAGCAGTACTTC

j_gene: TRBJ2-5
d_gene: NA
abundance: many
v_gene: TRBV28
CDR3aa: CASSFMGRETQYF
CDR3nt: TGTGCCAGCAGTTTCATGGGCAGAGAGACCCAGTACTTC

j_gene: TRBJ2-5
d_gene: NA
abundance: NA
v_gene: TRBV5-1
CDR3aa: CASLPGPETQYF
CDR3nt: TGCGCCAGCTTGCCAGGGCCGGAGACCCAGTACTTC

j_gene: TRBJ2-3
d_gene: TRBD2
abundance: NA
v_gene: TRBV6-1
CDR3aa: CASSTGLGVTDTQYF
CDR3nt: TGTGCCAGCAGTACGGGACTAGGGGTAACAGATACGCAGTATTTT

j_gene: TRBJ2-3
d_gene: TRBD1
abundance: NA
v_gene: TRBV10-2
CDR3aa: CASRDPGQGIADTQYF
CDR3nt: TGCGCCAGCAGAGACCCCGGACAGGGGATCGCAGATACGCAGTATTTT

j_gene: TRBJ1-2
d_gene: NA
abundance: NA
v_gene: TRBV9
CDR3aa: CASSAEPTANYGYTF
CDR3nt: TGTGCCAGCAGCGCCGAGCCGACAGCTAACTATGGCTACACCTTC

j_gene: TRBJ2-6
d_gene: NA
abundance: NA
v_gene: TRBV4-2
CDR3aa: CASSQEGGRGANVLTF
CDR3nt: TGTGCCAGCAGCCAAGAGGGGGGAAGAGGGGCCAACGTCCTGACTTTC

j_gene: TRBJ2-7
d_gene: NA
abundance: NA
v_gene: TRBV7-9
CDR3aa: CASSLISIRQLNHEQYF
CDR3nt: TGTGCCAGCAGCTTAATTTCGATCCGTCAGTTGAATCACGAGCAGTACTTC

j_gene: TRBJ2-2
d_gene: TRBD1
abundance: many
v_gene: TRBV29-1
CDR3aa: CSVEDHRQGTNTGELFF
CDR3nt: TGCAGCGTTGAAGATCATCGACAGGGGACGAACACCGGGGAGCTGTTTTTT

j_gene: TRBJ2-5
d_gene: NA
abundance: once
v_gene: TRBV9
CDR3aa: CASSRAEGLVETQYF
CDR3nt: TGTGCCAGCAGTAGGGCCGAGGGCTTGGTTGAGACCCAGTACTTC

j_gene: TRBJ1-6
d_gene: NA
abundance: many
v_gene: TRBV4-3
CDR3aa: CASSQEGFGANSPLHF
CDR3nt: TGCGCCAGCAGCCAAGAGGGTTTTGGGGCTAACTCACCCCTCCACTTT

j_gene: TRBJ1-4
d_gene: NA
abundance: NA
v_gene: TRBV6-2/TRBV6-3
CDR3aa: CASSYSTRTVEKLFF
CDR3nt: TGTGCCAGCAGTTACTCGACACGGACGGTGGAAAAACTGTTTTTT

j_gene: TRBJ2-4
d_gene: NA
abundance: few
v_gene: TRBV12-3/TRBV12-4
CDR3aa: CASSLQYLNIQYF
CDR3nt: TGTGCCAGCAGTTTACAATACCTTAACATTCAGTACTTC

j_gene: TRBJ2-1
d_gene: TRBD2
abundance: many
v_gene: TRBV29-1
CDR3aa: CSAGPGLEFNEQFF
CDR3nt: TGCAGCGCAGGACCGGGACTAGAATTCAATGAGCAGTTCTTC

j_gene: TRBJ2-1
d_gene: NA
abundance: few
v_gene: TRBV11-1
CDR3aa: CASSLAPDSPSSYNEQFF
CDR3nt: TGTGCCAGCAGCTTAGCGCCTGACAGCCCGAGCTCCTACAATGAGCAGTTCTTC

j_gene: TRBJ2-2
d_gene: NA
abundance: NA
v_gene: TRBV7-9
CDR3aa: CASSQARRGELFF
CDR3nt: TGTGCCAGCAGCCAGGCCAGACGCGGGGAGCTGTTTTTT

j_gene: TRBJ2-2
d_gene: NA
abundance: few
v_gene: TRBV9
CDR3aa: CASSHEGDTGELFF
CDR3nt: TGTGCCAGCAGCCACGAGGGAGACACCGGGGAGCTGTTTTTT

j_gene: TRBJ2-1
d_gene: TRBD2
abundance: few
v_gene: TRBV6-1
CDR3aa: CASSNPSGTSYNEQFF
CDR3nt: TGTGCCAGCAGCAATCCTAGCGGGACCTCCTACAATGAGCAGTTCTTC

j_gene: TRBJ2-3
d_gene: TRBD2
abundance: few
v_gene: TRBV7-2
CDR3aa: CASSLEGTRVDTQYF
CDR3nt: TGTGCCAGCAGCTTAGAGGGGACTAGAGTAGATACGCAGTATTTT

j_gene: TRBJ1-5
d_gene: NA
abundance: NA
v_gene: TRBV12-3/TRBV12-4
CDR3aa: CASSLEGRVWQPQHF
CDR3nt: TGTGCCAGCAGTCTCGAAGGCAGGGTTTGGCAGCCCCAGCATTTT

j_gene: TRBJ1-6
d_gene: NA
abundance: NA
v_gene: TRBV6-5
CDR3aa: CASSYLFGRTNSPLHF
CDR3nt: TGTGCCAGCAGTTATCTTTTTGGCAGGACTAATTCACCCCTCCACTTT

j_gene: TRBJ2-1
d_gene: TRBD2
abundance: few
v_gene: TRBV5-4
CDR3aa: CASSEGLAAIYNEQFF
CDR3nt: TGTGCCAGCAGCGAAGGACTAGCGGCGATCTACAATGAGCAGTTCTTC

j_gene: TRBJ1-1
d_gene: TRBD1
abundance: NA
v_gene: TRBV7-9
CDR3aa: CASKGRGQGFMNTEAFF
CDR3nt: TGTGCCAGCAAGGGGAGGGGACAGGGTTTTATGAACACTGAAGCTTTCTTT

j_gene: TRBJ1-5
d_gene: TRBD1
abundance: few
v_gene: TRBV12-5
CDR3aa: CASGLYRGGNQPQHF
CDR3nt: TGTGCTAGTGGTTTATACAGGGGGGGAAATCAGCCCCAGCATTTT

j_gene: TRBJ1-6
d_gene: NA
abundance: few
v_gene: TRBV27
CDR3aa: CASSAGLTYNSPLHF
CDR3nt: TGTGCCAGCAGTGCGGGACTGACTTATAATTCACCCCTCCACTTT

j_gene: TRBJ2-4
d_gene: NA
abundance: few
v_gene: TRBV28
CDR3aa: CASSFGHTKNIQYF
CDR3nt: TGTGCCAGCAGTTTTGGACACACAAAAAACATTCAGTACTTC

j_gene: TRBJ1-3
d_gene: NA
abundance: few
v_gene: TRBV6-1
CDR3aa: CASKGRSSSGNTIYF
CDR3nt: TGTGCCAGCAAGGGGCGTTCAAGCTCTGGAAACACCATATATTTT

j_gene: TRBJ2-2
d_gene: TRBD2
abundance: NA
v_gene: TRBV11-1
CDR3aa: CASSLLGWLAGEASTGELFF
CDR3nt: TGTGCCAGCAGCTTACTCGGTTGGCTAGCGGGAGAAGCCTCCACCGGGGAGCTGTTTTTT

j_gene: TRBJ2-7
d_gene: TRBD1
abundance: many
v_gene: TRBV5-1
CDR3aa: CASSLGAGGAEQYF
CDR3nt: TGCGCCAGCAGCTTGGGGGCAGGGGGCGCGGAGCAGTACTTC

j_gene: TRBJ2-2
d_gene: TRBD2
abundance: few
v_gene: TRBV10-3
CDR3aa: CAIRTLGGHTGELFF
CDR3nt: TGTGCCATCAGGACGTTGGGAGGGCACACCGGGGAGCTGTTTTTT